Listed here is a single T cell receptor (beta chain). Its specificity is unknown. CDR3 size: 14 residues. From germline, CDR1 is SGHNT and CDR2 YYREEE (reference sequence). V was pared by 4 bases and J by 6 bases, with 14 bases between. This record comes from a study of cytomegalovirus exposure and HLA in healthy donors. Overall study: The 100 to 150 validation repertoires matched the 650 to 850 first-cohort repertoires in platform, a later analysis reported. Whole-study results and caveats: Among the CMV-associated chains, a few were confirmed in vitro as specific for CMV antigens. According to the study, around 160 TCR beta chains were cytomegalovirus-associated.

Repertoires were generated with immunoSEQ multiplex PCR, while TCRdb's copy carries only in-frame clones and drops some. Among 80,000 to 100,000 clones listed, less than 90% were seen once. The sequencing input was PBMCs. The V and J genes are TRBV5-4 and TRBJ2-1; perhaps TRBD1 as D (5 bases). This sequence originates from a man aged 18 to 30 in good health and CMV-seropositive. CDR3 region: CASSIGRGGNEQFF. CDR3 nucleotides: TGTGCCAGCAGCATCGGTAGGGGTGGCAATGAGCAGTTCTTC.